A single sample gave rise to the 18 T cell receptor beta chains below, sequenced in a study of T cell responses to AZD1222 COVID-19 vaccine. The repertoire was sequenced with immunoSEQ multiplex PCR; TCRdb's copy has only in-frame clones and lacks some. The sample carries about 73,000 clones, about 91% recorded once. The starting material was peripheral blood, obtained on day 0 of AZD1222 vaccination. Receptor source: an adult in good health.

CDR3 coding DNA: TGTGCCAGCAGCCGACAGAATGAGCAGTTCTTC. Translation gives CASSRQNEQFF. This rearrangement joins TRBV6-2 or TRBV6-3 to TRBJ2-1, with a possible D match to TRBD1 (5 bases). The CDR3 totals 11 residues. Per the germline V gene, CDR1 is MNHEY and CDR2 is SVGEGT. The V end was cut by 6 bases, the J end by 7 bases, with 7 bases between.

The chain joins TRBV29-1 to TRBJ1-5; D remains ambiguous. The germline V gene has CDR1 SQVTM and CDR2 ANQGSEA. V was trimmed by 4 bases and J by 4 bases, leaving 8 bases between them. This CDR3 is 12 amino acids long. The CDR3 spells CSVGSRNQPQHF. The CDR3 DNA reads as TGCAGCGTTGGTTCGAGGAATCAGCCCCAGCATTTT.

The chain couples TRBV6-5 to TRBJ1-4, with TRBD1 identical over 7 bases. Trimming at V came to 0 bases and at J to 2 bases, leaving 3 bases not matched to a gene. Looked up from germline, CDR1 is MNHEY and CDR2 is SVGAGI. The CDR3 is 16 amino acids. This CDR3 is CASSYSTGRTNEKLFF. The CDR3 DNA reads TGTGCCAGCAGTTACTCGACAGGGCGGACTAATGAAAAACTGTTTTTT.

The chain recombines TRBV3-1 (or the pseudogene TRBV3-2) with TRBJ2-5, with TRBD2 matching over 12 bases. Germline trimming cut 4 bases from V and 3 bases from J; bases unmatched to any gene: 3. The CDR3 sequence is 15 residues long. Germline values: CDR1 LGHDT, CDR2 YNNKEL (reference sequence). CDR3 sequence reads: CASSRRTSGKETQYF. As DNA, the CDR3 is TGTGCCAGCAGCCGTCGGACTAGCGGGAAAGAGACCCAGTACTTC.

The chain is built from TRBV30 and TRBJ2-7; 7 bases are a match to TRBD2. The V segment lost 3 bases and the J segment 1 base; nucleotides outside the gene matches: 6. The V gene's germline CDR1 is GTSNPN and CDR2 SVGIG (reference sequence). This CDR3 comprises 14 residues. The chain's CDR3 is CAWRKAGMSYEQYF. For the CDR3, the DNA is TGTGCCTGGAGAAAAGCGGGGATGTCCTACGAGCAGTACTTC.

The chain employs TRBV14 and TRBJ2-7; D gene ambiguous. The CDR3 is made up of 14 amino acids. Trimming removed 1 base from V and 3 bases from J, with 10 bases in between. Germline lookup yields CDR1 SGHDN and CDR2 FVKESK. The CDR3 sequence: CASSQGPGNYEQYF. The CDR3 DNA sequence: TGTGCCAGCAGCCAAGGACCCGGCAACTACGAGCAGTACTTC.

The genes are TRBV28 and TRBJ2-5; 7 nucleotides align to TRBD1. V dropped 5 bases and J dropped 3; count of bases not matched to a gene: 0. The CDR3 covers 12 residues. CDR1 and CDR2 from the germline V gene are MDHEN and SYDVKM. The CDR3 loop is CASSDREETQYF. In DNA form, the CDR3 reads TGTGCCAGCAGTGACAGGGAAGAGACCCAGTACTTC.

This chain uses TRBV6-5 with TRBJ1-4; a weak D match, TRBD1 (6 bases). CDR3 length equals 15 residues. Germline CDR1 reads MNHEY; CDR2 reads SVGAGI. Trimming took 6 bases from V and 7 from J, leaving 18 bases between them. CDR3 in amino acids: CASRSRGNGGEKLFF. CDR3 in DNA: TGTGCCAGCAGAAGTAGGGGGAACGGGGGTGAAAAACTGTTTTTT.

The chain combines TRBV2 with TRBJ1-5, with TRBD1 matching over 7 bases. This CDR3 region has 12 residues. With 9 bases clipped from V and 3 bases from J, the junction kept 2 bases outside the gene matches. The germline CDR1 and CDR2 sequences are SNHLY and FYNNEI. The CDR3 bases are TGTGCCAGTGACAGGGACAATCAGCCCCAGCATTTT. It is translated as CASDRDNQPQHF.

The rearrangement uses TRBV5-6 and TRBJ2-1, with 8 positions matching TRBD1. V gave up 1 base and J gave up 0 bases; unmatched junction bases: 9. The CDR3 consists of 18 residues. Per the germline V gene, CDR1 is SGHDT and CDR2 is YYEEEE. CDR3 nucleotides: TGTGCCAGCAGCTTGAAGGTGGGACAGGTAAGCTCCTACAATGAGCAGTTCTTC. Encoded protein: CASSLKVGQVSSYNEQFF.

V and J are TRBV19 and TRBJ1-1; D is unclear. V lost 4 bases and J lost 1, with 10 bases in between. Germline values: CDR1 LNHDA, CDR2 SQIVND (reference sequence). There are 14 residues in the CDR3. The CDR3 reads CASSTRAPNTEAFF. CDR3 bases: TGTGCCAGTAGTACCCGGGCCCCGAACACTGAAGCTTTCTTT. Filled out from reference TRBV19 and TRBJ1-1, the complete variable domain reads DGGITQSPKYLFRKEGQNVTLSCEQNLNHDAMYWYRQDPGQGLRLIYYSQIVNDFQKGDIAEGYSVSREKKESFPLTVTSAQKNPTAFYLCASSTRAPNTEAFFGQGTRLTVV.

In nucleotides, the CDR3 is TGTGCCAGCAGTGCCGGACTAGCGGGGGGCTCTCTTGAAGAGACCCAGTACTTC. It yields the protein CASSAGLAGGSLEETQYF. The V and J genes are TRBV2 and TRBJ2-5, with TRBD2 identical over 14 bases. Losses at the gene ends were 4 bases for V and 3 bases for J; bases not matched to a gene: 10. CDR1 and CDR2 from the germline V gene are SNHLY and FYNNEI. This CDR3 contains 18 residues.

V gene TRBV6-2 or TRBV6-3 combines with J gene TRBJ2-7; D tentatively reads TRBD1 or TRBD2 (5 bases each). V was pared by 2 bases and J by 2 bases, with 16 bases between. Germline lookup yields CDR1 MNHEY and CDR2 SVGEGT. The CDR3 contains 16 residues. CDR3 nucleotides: TGTGCCAGCAGTTACGGGGGATCCAAGGTCCCCTACGAGCAGTACTTC. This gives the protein CASSYGGSKVPYEQYF.

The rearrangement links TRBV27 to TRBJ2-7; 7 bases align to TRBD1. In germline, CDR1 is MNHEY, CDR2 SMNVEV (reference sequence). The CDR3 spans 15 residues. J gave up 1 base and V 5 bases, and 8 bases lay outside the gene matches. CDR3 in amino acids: CASSRDRVRSYEQYF. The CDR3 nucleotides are TGTGCCAGCAGTAGAGACAGGGTTAGGTCCTACGAGCAGTACTTC.

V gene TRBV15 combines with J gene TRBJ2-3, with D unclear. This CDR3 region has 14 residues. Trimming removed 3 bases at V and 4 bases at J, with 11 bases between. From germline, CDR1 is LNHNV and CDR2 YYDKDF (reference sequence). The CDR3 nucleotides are TGTGCCACCAGCAGGGACCTTTTCGCAGATACGCAGTATTTT. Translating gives CATSRDLFADTQYF.

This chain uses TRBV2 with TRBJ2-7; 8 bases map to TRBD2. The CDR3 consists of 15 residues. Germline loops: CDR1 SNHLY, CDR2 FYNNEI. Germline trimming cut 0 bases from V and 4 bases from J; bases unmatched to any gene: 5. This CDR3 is CASSEARGGSYEQYF. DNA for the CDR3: TGTGCCAGCAGTGAAGCACGGGGGGGCTCATACGAGCAGTACTTC.

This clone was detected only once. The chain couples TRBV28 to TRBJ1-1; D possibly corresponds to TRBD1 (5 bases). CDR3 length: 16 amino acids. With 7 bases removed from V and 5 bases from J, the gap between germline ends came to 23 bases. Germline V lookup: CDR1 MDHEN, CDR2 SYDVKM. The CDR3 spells CASTAGTPGGETEAFF. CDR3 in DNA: TGTGCCAGCACCGCCGGGACCCCTGGGGGGGAGACTGAAGCTTTCTTT.

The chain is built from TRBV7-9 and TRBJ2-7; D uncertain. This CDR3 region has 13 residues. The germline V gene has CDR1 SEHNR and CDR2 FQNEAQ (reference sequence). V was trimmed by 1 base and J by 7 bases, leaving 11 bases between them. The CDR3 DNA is TGTGCCAGCAGCTTAGAGGGCAGGCAGGAGCAGTACTTC. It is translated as CASSLEGRQEQYF.